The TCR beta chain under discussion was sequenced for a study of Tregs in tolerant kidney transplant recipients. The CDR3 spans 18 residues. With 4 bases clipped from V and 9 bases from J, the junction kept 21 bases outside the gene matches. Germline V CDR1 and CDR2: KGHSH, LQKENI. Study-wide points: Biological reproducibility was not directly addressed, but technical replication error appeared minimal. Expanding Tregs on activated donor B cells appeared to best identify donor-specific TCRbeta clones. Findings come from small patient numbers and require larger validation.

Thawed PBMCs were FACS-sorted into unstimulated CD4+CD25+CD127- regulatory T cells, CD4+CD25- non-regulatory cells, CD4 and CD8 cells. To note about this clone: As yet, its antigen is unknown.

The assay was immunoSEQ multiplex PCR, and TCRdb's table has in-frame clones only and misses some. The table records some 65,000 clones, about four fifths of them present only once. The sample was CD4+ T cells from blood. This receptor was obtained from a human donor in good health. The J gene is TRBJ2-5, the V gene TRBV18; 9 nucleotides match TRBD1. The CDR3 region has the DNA TGTGCCAGCTCACGCGATCCCGGACAGGGGCCGATGCGGTCGGCCCAGTACTTC. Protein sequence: CASSRDPGQGPMRSAQYF. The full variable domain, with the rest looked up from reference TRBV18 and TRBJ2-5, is NAGVMQNPRHLVRRRGQEARLRCSPMKGHSHVYWYRQLPEEGLKFMVYLQKENIIDESGMPKERFSAEFPKEGPSILRIQQVVRGDSAAYFCASSRDPGQGPMRSAQYFGPGTRLLVL.